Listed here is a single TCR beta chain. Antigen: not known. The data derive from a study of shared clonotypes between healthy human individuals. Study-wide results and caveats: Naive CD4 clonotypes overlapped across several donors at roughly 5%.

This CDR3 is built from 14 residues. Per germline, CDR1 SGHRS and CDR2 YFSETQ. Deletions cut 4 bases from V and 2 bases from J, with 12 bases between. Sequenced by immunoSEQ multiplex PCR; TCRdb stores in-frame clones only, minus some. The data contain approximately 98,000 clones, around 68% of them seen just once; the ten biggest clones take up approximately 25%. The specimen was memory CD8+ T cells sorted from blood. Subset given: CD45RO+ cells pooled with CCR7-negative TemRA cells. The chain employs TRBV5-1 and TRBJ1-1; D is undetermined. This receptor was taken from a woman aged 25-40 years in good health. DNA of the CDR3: TGCGCCAGCAGCGAGGCAGCGGGAAACACTGAAGCTTTCTTT. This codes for CASSEAAGNTEAFF.